This T cell receptor (beta chain) was sequenced during a study of blood T cells in healthy people across ages. At least 5 micrograms of total RNA were extracted per sample. The second PCR ran roughly 7 to 11 cycles with a sample-barcoded 5' primer and J-beta primers. In TCRdb, the 5' RACE reads were re-called with MiXCR into one record per CDR3 protein. The sample has around 800,000 distinct CDR3 sequences; roughly 44% are singletons. The sequencing sample was made of blood. The sequence was collected from a man in his sixties in good health.

For the CDR3, the DNA is TGTGCCAGCAGCATGGCGAGCTCTGGGGCCAACGTCCTGACTTTC. The encoded protein is CASSMASSGANVLTF. The chain combines TRBV9 with TRBJ2-6; D unclear. CDR3 length: 15 amino acids. Trimming cost V 4 bases and J 0 bases, with 8 bases left between them. Germline V CDR1 and CDR2: SGDLS, YYNGEE.